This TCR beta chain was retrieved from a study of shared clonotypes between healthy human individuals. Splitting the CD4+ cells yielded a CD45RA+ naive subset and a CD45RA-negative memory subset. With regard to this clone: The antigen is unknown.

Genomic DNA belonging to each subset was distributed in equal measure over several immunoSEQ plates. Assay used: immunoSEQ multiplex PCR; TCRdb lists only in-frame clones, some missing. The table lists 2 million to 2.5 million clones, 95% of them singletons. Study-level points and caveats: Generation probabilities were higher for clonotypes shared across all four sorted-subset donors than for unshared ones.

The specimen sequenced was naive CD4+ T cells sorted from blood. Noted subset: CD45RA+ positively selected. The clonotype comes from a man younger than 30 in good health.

CDR3 region: CAISDWVNEQFF. CDR3 nucleotide sequence: TGTGCCATCAGTGACTGGGTAAATGAGCAGTTCTTC. The chain joins TRBV10-3 to TRBJ2-1; the D is unclear. CDR3 length: 12 residues. V lost 3 bases, J lost 7 bases, and 7 bases lay in between. The germline gives CDR1 ENHRY, CDR2 SYGVKD.